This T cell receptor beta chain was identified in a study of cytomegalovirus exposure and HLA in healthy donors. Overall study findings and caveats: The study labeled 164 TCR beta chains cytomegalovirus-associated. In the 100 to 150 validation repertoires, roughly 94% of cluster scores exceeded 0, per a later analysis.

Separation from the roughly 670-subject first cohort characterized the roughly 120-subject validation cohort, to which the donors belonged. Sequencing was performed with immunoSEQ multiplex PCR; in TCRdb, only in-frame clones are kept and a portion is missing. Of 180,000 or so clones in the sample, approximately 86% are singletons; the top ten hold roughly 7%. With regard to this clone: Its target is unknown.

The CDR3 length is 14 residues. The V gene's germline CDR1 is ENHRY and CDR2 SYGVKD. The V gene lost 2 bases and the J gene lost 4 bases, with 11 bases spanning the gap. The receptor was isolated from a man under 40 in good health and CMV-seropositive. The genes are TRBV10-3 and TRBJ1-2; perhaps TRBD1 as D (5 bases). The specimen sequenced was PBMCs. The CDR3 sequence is CAISEDSTFYGYTF. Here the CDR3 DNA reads TGTGCCATCAGTGAGGACAGTACTTTCTATGGCTACACCTTC.